The clone carrying this T cell receptor beta chain was detected a few times. The antigen is unknown. Six replicates per PBMC sample, mostly from 450 to 600 ng of genomic DNA. Only in-frame clones appear in the TCRdb table, and some are missing; sequencing was by immunoSEQ multiplex PCR. The repertoire holds around 81,000 clones, with about 84% as singletons. Patients were newly diagnosed with stage II-IVA oral cavity squamous cell carcinoma without prior systemic or radiation treatment. The patients had HPV-negative, locally advanced oral cavity squamous cell carcinoma. The sample originates from a study of neoadjuvant anti-PD-1 for oral cavity cancer. Whole-study results and caveats: Only a few patients per response group were TCR-analyzed; validation needed.

Germline assignment: CDR1 MNHNY and CDR2 SVGAGI (reference sequence). CDR3 length: 12 residues. The chain couples TRBV6-6 to TRBJ2-2; D is perhaps TRBD2 (5 bases). This specimen was PBMCs, taken before nivolumab (anti-PD-1) treatment. The sequence was obtained from a person between 35 and 79 years old with oral cavity squamous cell carcinoma. CDR3 in DNA: TGTGCGAGCGGAAGGTTCACCGGGGAGCTGTTTTTT. It codes for CASGRFTGELFF.